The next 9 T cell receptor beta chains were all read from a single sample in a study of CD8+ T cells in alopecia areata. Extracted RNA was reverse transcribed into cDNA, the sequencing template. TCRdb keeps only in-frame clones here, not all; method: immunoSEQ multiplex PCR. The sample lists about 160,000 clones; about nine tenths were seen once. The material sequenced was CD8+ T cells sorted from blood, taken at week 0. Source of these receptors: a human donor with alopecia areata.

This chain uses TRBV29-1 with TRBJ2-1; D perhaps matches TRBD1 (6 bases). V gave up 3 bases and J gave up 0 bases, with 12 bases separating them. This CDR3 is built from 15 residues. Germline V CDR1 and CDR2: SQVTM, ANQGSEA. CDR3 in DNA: TGCAGCGTTGAGACAGGCCAGAGCTCCTACAATGAGCAGTTCTTC. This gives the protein CSVETGQSSYNEQFF.

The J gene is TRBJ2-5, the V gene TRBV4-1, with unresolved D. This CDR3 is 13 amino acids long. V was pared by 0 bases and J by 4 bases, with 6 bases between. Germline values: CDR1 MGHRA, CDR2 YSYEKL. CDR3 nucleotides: TGCGCCAGCAGCCAAGATTCTGGAGAGACCCAGTACTTC. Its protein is CASSQDSGETQYF.

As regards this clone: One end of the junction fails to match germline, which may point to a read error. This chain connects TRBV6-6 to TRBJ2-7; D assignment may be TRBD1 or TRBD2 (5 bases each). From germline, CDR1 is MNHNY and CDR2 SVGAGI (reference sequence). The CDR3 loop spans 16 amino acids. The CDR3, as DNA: TGTGCCAGCAGTCACTCACCCGGGGCCGTTTACTACGAGCAGTACTTC. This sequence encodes CASSHSPGAVYYEQYF.

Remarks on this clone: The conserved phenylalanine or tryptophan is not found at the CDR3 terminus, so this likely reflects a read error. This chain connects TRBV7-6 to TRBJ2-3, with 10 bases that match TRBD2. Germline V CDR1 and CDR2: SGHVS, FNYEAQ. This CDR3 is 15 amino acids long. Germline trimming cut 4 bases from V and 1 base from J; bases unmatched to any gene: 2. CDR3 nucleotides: TGTGCCAGCAGCTGGCTAGCGGGAGGCACAGATACGCAGTATCTT. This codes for CASSWLAGGTDTQYL.

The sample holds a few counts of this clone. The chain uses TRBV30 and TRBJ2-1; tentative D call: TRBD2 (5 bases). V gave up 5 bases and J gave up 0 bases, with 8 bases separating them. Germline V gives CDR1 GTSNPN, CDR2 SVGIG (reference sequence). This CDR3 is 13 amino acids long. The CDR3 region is CAWGESSYNEQFF. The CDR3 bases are TGTGCCTGGGGGGAGAGCTCCTACAATGAGCAGTTCTTC. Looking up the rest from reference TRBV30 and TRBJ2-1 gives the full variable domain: SQTIHQWPATLVQPVGSPLSLECTVEGTSNPNLYWYRQAAGRGLQLLFYSVGIGQISSEVPQNLSASRPQDRQFILSSKKLLLSDSGFYLCAWGESSYNEQFFGPGTRLTVL.

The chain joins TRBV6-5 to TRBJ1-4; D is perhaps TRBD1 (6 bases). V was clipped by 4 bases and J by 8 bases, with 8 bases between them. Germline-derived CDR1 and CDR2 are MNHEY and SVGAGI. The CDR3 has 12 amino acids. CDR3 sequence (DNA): TGTGCCAGCAGTTCTGGGACAGAAAAACTGTTTTTT. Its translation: CASSSGTEKLFF.

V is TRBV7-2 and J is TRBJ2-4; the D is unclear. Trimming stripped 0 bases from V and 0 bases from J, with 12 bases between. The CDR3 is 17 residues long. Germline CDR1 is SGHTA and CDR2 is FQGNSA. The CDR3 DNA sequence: TGTGCCAGCAGCTTAGCGCCTTGGATACTAGCCAAAAACATTCAGTACTTC. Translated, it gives CASSLAPWILAKNIQYF.

The CDR3 loop is CASSSTTRGPIYEQYF. The CDR3 DNA reads as TGTGCCAGCAGCTCCACCACTAGGGGGCCAATCTACGAGCAGTACTTC. The rearrangement joins TRBV7-9 to TRBJ2-7; 7 bases are a match to TRBD1. This CDR3 contains 16 residues. Trimming cost V 4 bases and J 3 bases; bases outside gene matches: 12. Germline CDR1 is SEHNR and CDR2 is FQNEAQ (reference sequence).

The CDR3 sequence is CASISSDYGYTF. In DNA, the CDR3 is TGTGCCAGCATCTCAAGCGACTATGGCTACACCTTC. The chain combines TRBV2 with TRBJ1-2; D gene uncertain. Deletions cut 7 bases from V and 3 bases from J, with 9 bases between. The CDR3 is 12 amino acids. Germline assignment: CDR1 SNHLY and CDR2 FYNNEI.